This T cell receptor (beta chain) is from a study of breast tumors, draining lymph nodes, adjacent tissues. TCRdb used MiXCR to reprocess the multiplex PCR reads, holding one entry per CDR3 protein. The sample includes 100,000 to 150,000 distinct CDR3 sequences, just under 20% of them seen just once. The lymph nodes were axillary draining lymph nodes from breast cancer patients. General study results and limits: Findings are consistent with lymph node origin and intratumoral expansion of most tumor T cells. The lymph node origin of tumor T cells was framed as consistent with a hypothesis, not demonstrated. Tumors had less TCR diversity than lymph nodes, more than nontumor tissue.

At least ten counts were recorded for this clonotype. No antigen is known for it. The CDR3 consists of 13 residues. The germline V gene encodes CDR1 MGHRA and CDR2 YSYEKL. The V end was cut by 2 bases, the J end by 7 bases, with 11 bases between. This TCR was sampled from a female donor with breast cancer. Some clones in this sample may be carry-over from other donors' samples. The chain uses TRBV4-1 and TRBJ1-2; D is unclear. Material: axillary lymph node tissue. The CDR3 is CASSQIPPRGYTF. The DNA for the CDR3 is TGCGCCAGCAGCCAAATCCCCCCTCGTGGCTACACCTTC.